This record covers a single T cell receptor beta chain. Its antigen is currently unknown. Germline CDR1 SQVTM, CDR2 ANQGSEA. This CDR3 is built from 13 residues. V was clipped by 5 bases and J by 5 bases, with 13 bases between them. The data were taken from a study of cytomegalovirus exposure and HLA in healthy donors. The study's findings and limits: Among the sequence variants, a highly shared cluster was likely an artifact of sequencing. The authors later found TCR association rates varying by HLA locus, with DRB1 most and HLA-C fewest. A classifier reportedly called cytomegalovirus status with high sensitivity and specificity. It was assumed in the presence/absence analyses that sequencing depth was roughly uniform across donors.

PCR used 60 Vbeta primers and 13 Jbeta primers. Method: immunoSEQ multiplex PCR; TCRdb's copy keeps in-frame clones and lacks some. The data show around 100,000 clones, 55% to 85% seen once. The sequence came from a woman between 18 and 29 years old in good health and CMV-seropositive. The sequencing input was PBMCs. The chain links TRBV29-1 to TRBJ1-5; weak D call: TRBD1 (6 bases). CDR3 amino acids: CSVRDKVHQPQHF. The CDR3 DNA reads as TGCAGCGTTAGGGACAAAGTCCATCAGCCCCAGCATTTT. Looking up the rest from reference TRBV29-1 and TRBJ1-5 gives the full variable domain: SAVISQKPSRDICQRGTSLTIQCQVDSQVTMMFWYRQQPGQSLTLIATANQGSEATYESGFVIDKFPISRPNLTFSTLTVSNMSPEDSSIYLCSVRDKVHQPQHFGDGTRLSIL.